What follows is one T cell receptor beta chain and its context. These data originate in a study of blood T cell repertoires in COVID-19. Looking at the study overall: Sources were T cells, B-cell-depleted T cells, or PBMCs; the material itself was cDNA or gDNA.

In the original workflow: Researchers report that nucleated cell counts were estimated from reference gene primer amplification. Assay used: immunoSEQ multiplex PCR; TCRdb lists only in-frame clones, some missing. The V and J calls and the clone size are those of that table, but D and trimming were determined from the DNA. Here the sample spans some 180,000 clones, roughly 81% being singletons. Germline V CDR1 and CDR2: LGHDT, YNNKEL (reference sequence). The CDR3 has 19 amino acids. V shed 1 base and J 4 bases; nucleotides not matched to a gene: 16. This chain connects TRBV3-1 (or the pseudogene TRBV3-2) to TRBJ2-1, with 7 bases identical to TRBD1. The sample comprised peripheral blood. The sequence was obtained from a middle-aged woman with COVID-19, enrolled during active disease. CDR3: CASSQGRTGPTGIYNEQFF. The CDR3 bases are TGTGCCAGCAGCCAAGGAAGGACAGGCCCTACGGGAATTTACAATGAGCAGTTCTTC.